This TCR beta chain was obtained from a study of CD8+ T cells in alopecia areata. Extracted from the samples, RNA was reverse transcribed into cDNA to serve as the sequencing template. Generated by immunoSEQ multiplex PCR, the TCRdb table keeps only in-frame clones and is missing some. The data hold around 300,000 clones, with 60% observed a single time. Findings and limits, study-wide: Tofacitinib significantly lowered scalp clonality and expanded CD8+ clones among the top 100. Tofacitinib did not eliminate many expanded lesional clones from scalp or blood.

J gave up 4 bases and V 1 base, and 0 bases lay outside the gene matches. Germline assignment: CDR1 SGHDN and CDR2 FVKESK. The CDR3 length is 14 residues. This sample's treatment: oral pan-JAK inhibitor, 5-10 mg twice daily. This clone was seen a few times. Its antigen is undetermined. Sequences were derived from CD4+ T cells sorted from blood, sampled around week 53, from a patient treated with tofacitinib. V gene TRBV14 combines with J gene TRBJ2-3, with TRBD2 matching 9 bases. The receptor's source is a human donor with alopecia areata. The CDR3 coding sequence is TGTGCCAGCAGCCAAGGCGGGAGGGCAGATACGCAGTATTTT. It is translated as CASSQGGRADTQYF.